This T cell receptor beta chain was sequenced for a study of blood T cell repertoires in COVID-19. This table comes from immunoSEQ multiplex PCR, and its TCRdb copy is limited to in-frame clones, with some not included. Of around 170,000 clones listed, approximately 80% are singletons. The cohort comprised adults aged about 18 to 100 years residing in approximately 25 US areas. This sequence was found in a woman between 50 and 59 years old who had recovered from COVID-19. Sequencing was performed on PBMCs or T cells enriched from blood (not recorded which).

The DNA of the CDR3 is TGTGCCAGCAGTTACCTATATCAGCCCCAGCATTTT. This codes for CASSYLYQPQHF. The chain combines TRBV6-2 or TRBV6-3 with TRBJ1-5, with no clear D. Germline V gene data show CDR1 as MNHEY and CDR2 as SVGEGT. V was shortened by 2 bases and J by 5 bases, with 4 bases between the two germline ends. The length of the CDR3 is 12 residues.